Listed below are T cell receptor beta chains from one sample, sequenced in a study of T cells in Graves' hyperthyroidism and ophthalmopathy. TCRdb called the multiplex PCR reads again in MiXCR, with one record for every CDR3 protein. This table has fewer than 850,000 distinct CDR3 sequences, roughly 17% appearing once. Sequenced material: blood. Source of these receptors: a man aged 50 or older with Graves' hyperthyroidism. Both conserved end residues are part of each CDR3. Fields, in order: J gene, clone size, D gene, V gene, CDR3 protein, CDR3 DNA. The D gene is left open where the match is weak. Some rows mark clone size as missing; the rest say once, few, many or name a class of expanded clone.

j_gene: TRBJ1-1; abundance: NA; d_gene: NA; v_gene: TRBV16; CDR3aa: CASSQKGAVDTEAFF; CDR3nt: TGTGCCAGCAGCCAAAAGGGAGCCGTAGACACTGAAGCTTTCTTT
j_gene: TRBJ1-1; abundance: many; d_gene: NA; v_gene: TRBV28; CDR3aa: CASSFGPTNTEAFF; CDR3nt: TGTGCCAGCAGTTTCGGCCCCACGAACACTGAAGCTTTCTTT
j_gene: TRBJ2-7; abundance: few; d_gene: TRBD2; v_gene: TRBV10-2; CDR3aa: CASSKLAGGVYEQYF; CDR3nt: TGCGCCAGCAGTAAACTAGCGGGTGGGGTCTACGAGCAGTACTTC
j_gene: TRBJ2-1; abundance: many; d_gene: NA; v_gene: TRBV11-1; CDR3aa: CASSSTSTRSNEQFF; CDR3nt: TGTGCCAGCAGCTCGACCTCGACTAGATCCAATGAGCAGTTCTTC
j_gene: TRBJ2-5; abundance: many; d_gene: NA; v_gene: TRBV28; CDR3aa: CASRTQGRRETQYF; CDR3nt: TGTGCCAGCAGGACCCAGGGACGGAGGGAGACCCAGTACTTC
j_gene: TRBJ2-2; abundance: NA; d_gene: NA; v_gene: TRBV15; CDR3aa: CATSRDQNGRELFF; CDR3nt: TGTGCCACCAGCAGAGATCAGAATGGTCGGGAGCTGTTTTTT
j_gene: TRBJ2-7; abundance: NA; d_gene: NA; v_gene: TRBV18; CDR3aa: CASSSDSDEQYF; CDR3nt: TGTGCCAGCTCATCGGACTCGGACGAGCAGTACTTC
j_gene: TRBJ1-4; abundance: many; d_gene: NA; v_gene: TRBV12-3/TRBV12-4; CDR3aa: CASSFPGSSEKLFF; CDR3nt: TGTGCCAGCAGTTTCCCCGGATCGAGTGAAAAACTGTTTTTT
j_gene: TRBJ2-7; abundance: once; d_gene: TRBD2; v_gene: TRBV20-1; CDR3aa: CSASGKSLYEQYF; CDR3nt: TGCAGCGCTAGCGGGAAAAGCCTCTACGAGCAGTACTTC
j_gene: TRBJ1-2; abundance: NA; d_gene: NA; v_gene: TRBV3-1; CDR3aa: CASSPWRFYGYTF; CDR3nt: TGTGCCAGCAGCCCTTGGAGGTTCTATGGCTACACCTTC
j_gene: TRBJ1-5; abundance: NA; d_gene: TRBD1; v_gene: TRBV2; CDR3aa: CASSKTGAWDQPQHF; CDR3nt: TGTGCCAGCAGTAAGACAGGGGCTTGGGATCAGCCCCAGCATTTT